Below, 27 T cell receptor beta chains from the same sample are listed, as sequenced in a study of identifying expanded T cells in peripheral blood. Sequenced by immunoSEQ multiplex PCR; TCRdb stores in-frame clones only, minus some. The data hold roughly 84,000 clones, with around 90% observed a single time. Sequences were obtained from blood. The source is a person aged 18 to 75 in good health.

This clone occurred once. The chain is built from TRBV7-2 and TRBJ1-1; no reliable D call. This CDR3 contains 14 residues. With 5 bases removed from V and 1 base from J, the gap between germline ends came to 11 bases. The germline V gene encodes CDR1 SGHTA and CDR2 FQGNSA. The CDR3 DNA sequence: TGTGCCAGCAGCCCTAGCCACGGGAACACTGAAGCTTTCTTT. The encoded protein is CASSPSHGNTEAFF.

The chain links TRBV19 to TRBJ2-1, with 7 bases that match TRBD2. V shed 5 bases and J 3 bases; nucleotides not matched to a gene: 16. CDR3 length equals 18 residues. The germline gives CDR1 LNHDA, CDR2 SQIVND (reference sequence). The DNA for the CDR3 is TGTGCCAGTAGTGACCGACCCCTGGGCGGGAGTTACTACAATGAGCAGTTCTTC. Translating gives CASSDRPLGGSYYNEQFF.

The chain is built from TRBV5-6 and TRBJ1-2; no clear D. CDR3 length: 14 amino acids. The germline V gene has CDR1 SGHDT and CDR2 YYEEEE. Trimming removed 2 bases at V and 4 bases at J, with 12 bases between. The CDR3 is CASSFSSFGYGYTF. In DNA form, the CDR3 reads TGTGCCAGCAGCTTTTCGAGTTTCGGCTATGGCTACACCTTC.

This chain connects TRBV5-1 to TRBJ2-6; D gene ambiguous. The CDR3 is made up of 16 amino acids. Germline CDR1 reads SGHRS; CDR2 reads YFSETQ. Deletions cut 1 base from V and 0 bases from J, with 8 bases between. CDR3 DNA: TGCGCCAGCAGCTTGTATGGGAACTCTGGGGCCAACGTCCTGACTTTC. Amino acid sequence: CASSLYGNSGANVLTF.

The rearrangement joins TRBV5-4 to TRBJ2-5; 10 bases map to TRBD1. The germline CDR1 and CDR2 sequences are SGHNT and YYREEE (reference sequence). Trimming removed 0 bases from V and 4 bases from J; junction bases left unmatched: 6. There are 16 residues in the CDR3. CDR3 in amino acids: CASSLAPDRGGETQYF. The CDR3 DNA is TGTGCCAGCAGCTTGGCGCCGGACAGGGGGGGAGAGACCCAGTACTTC.

Notes on this clone: Other DNA sequences from this sample encode an identical CDR3 as well. The chain employs TRBV19 and TRBJ1-2; 10 nucleotides agree with TRBD1. The CDR3 extends over 15 amino acids. Trimming took 5 bases from V and 8 from J; bases not matched to a gene: 11. CDR1 and CDR2 from the germline V gene are LNHDA and SQIVND (reference sequence). The CDR3 spells CASSGSDRGLGGYTF. The CDR3 DNA reads as TGTGCCAGTAGTGGTTCTGACAGGGGGCTAGGCGGCTACACCTTC.

CDR3 in DNA: TGCGCCAGCAGGGAGGGACAGGGGGTTGTGGAGACCCAGTACTTC. It specifies CASREGQGVVETQYF. V gene TRBV5-1 combines with J gene TRBJ2-5, with 11 bases matching TRBD1. Germline V CDR1 and CDR2: SGHRS, YFSETQ. The CDR3 is 15 residues long. V shed 5 bases and J 5 bases; nucleotides not matched to a gene: 8.

This chain links TRBV6-5 with TRBJ2-7; 10 positions match TRBD1. The CDR3 is 15 amino acids. CDR1 MNHEY and CDR2 SVGAGI come from the germline V gene. Germline trimming cut 6 bases from V and 2 bases from J; bases unmatched to any gene: 7. The CDR3 region has the DNA TGTGCCAGCAGATCGACAGGGGGCCTCACCTACGAGCAGTACTTC. It codes for CASRSTGGLTYEQYF.

This clone was detected once. The rearrangement uses TRBV5-1 and TRBJ2-7; no firm D call. Trimming cost V 3 bases and J 4 bases, with 14 bases left between them. Germline V lookup: CDR1 SGHRS, CDR2 YFSETQ. CDR3 length: 14 amino acids. The CDR3 protein is CASSSDRVRYEQYF. DNA for the CDR3: TGCGCCAGCAGCTCAGATAGGGTAAGGTACGAGCAGTACTTC. Looking up the rest from reference TRBV5-1 and TRBJ2-7 gives the full variable domain: KAGVTQTPRYLIKTRGQQVTLSCSPISGHRSVSWYQQTPGQGLQFLFEYFSETQRNKGNFPGRFSGRQFSNSRSEMNVSTLELGDSALYLCASSSDRVRYEQYFGPGTRLTVT.

V usage is TRBV9 and J usage is TRBJ2-1, with 10 bases aligning to TRBD2. Germline trimming cut 3 bases from V and 9 bases from J; bases unmatched to any gene: 15. From germline, CDR1 is SGDLS and CDR2 YYNGEE. The CDR3 is 17 amino acids. The CDR3 loop is CASSDPKAGGPSIEQFF. The CDR3 DNA sequence: TGTGCCAGCAGCGATCCTAAAGCGGGAGGGCCAAGTATTGAGCAGTTCTTC. Full variable domain (rest looked up from reference TRBV9 and TRBJ2-1): DSGVTQTPKHLITATGQRVTLRCSPRSGDLSVYWYQQSLDQGLQFLIQYYNGEERAKGNILERFSAQQFPDLHSELNLSSLELGDSALYFCASSDPKAGGPSIEQFFGPGTRLTVL.

This clone has more than one count but fewer than ten. The chain carries TRBV10-2 and TRBJ1-3; the D gene is possibly TRBD1 (6 bases). CDR1 and CDR2 from the germline V gene are WSHSY and SAAADI. CDR3 length: 16 residues. Deletions cut 2 bases from V and 4 bases from J, with 15 bases between. The CDR3 DNA reads as TGCGCCAGCAGTGAGGGACAGCCGTCTTTCGGAAACACCATATATTTT. Protein product: CASSEGQPSFGNTIYF.

The chain couples TRBV18 to TRBJ1-1; the match to TRBD1 covers 8 bases. Germline-derived CDR1 and CDR2 are KGHSH and LQKENI. The CDR3 has 16 residues. Trimming at V came to 2 bases and at J to 0 bases, leaving 5 bases not matched to a gene. CDR3 in DNA: TGTGCCAGCTCACCAAGCTTCAGGGGGCTGAACACTGAAGCTTTCTTT. Translation: CASSPSFRGLNTEAFF.

The V and J genes are TRBV9 and TRBJ2-3; a possible D gene is TRBD1 (5 bases). The CDR3 is made up of 13 amino acids. Germline V gives CDR1 SGDLS, CDR2 YYNGEE. V dropped 4 bases and J dropped 5 bases, with 11 bases sitting between them. The CDR3 DNA sequence: TGTGCCAGCAGCACCTCAGGGATAGATACGCAGTATTTT. It encodes CASSTSGIDTQYF.

V gene TRBV11-3 combines with J gene TRBJ1-1; D not resolved. Germline CDR1 SGHNT, CDR2 YENEEA. CDR3 length: 13 amino acids. V was cut by 5 bases and J by 7 bases, with 14 bases left in between. In DNA, the CDR3 is TGTGCCAGCAGCCCTCGGACTGGATATGAAGCTTTCTTT. This translates into CASSPRTGYEAFF.

The chain combines TRBV2 with TRBJ2-2, with 8 bases matching TRBD1. Trimming took 5 bases from V and 0 from J; bases not matched to a gene: 8. Germline assignment: CDR1 SNHLY and CDR2 FYNNEI. This CDR3 is 17 amino acids long. DNA of the CDR3: TGTGCCAGCAGTCGAGCTGGACAGGGCGCGAACACCGGGGAGCTGTTTTTT. Translating gives CASSRAGQGANTGELFF.

The chain uses TRBV19 and TRBJ2-1, with 10 positions matching TRBD2. The CDR3 has 14 residues. Germline V gene data show CDR1 as LNHDA and CDR2 as SQIVND (reference sequence). The J segment lost 9 bases and the V segment lost 3 bases, leaving 5 bases of the junction unmatched. The CDR3 coding sequence is TGTGCCAGTAGTATCGGACTAGCGGATTTTGAGCAGTTCTTC. Its translation: CASSIGLADFEQFF.

The chain links TRBV5-6 to TRBJ2-7, with D tentatively TRBD1 or TRBD2 (5 bases each). The V gene's germline CDR1 is SGHDT and CDR2 YYEEEE. CDR3 size: 13 residues. V was clipped by 2 bases and J by 2 bases, with 8 bases between them. The CDR3 nucleotides are TGTGCCAGCAGCTTCGGGACCACCTACGAGCAGTACTTC. This translates into CASSFGTTYEQYF.

V gene TRBV7-3 combines with J gene TRBJ1-2; 9 bases map to TRBD1. Unmatched junction bases numbered 3, after V lost 5 bases and J lost 2 bases. Germline CDR1 and CDR2: SGHTA and FQGTGA. The CDR3 covers 14 residues. Here the CDR3 DNA reads TGTGCCAGCAGCCCGGGACAGGGAAACTATGGCTACACCTTC. Protein: CASSPGQGNYGYTF.

This clone has just a few counts. The chain carries TRBV4-1 and TRBJ1-2; D uncertain. CDR1 MGHRA and CDR2 YSYEKL come from the germline V gene. V gave up 0 bases and J gave up 5 bases, with 10 bases separating them. This CDR3 spans 14 amino acids. CDR3 amino acids: CASSQDPGFYGYTF. As DNA, the CDR3 is TGCGCCAGCAGCCAAGATCCGGGGTTTTATGGCTACACCTTC.

The genes are TRBV18 and TRBJ1-6; TRBD1 matches 7 bases. Germline CDR1 KGHSH, CDR2 LQKENI. After removal of 6 bases from V and 6 bases from J, the junction contained 8 bases not matched to a gene. The CDR3 runs to 15 residues. The CDR3 loop is CASSRGTEINSPLHF. DNA for the CDR3: TGTGCCAGCTCCCGTGGGACAGAAATTAATTCACCCCTCCACTTT.

The V gene is TRBV5-1, the J gene TRBJ2-1; the match to TRBD1 covers 10 bases. The germline V gene encodes CDR1 SGHRS and CDR2 YFSETQ. This CDR3 contains 16 residues. The V gene end was trimmed by 3 bases and the J gene end by 6 bases; junction bases not matched to a gene: 9. The CDR3 DNA is TGCGCCAGCAGCTGGGGAGGGACAGGGGCCAGCAATGAGCAGTTCTTC. Its protein is CASSWGGTGASNEQFF.

This clone is a singleton in its sample. The rearrangement links TRBV4-2 to TRBJ1-2; TRBD1 might be the D (6 bases). The germline V and J ends were trimmed by 2 bases and 3 bases, with 10 bases remaining between them. This CDR3 is 14 amino acids long. CDR1 is LGHNA and CDR2 is YNFKEQ in the germline V gene. The CDR3 DNA reads TGTGCCAGCAGCCAATCCGACAGGTACTATGGCTACACCTTC. This gives the protein CASSQSDRYYGYTF.

The V gene is TRBV7-9, the J gene TRBJ1-6; 10 positions agree with TRBD1. Germline V CDR1 and CDR2: SEHNR, FQNEAQ (reference sequence). The V segment lost 3 bases and the J segment 10 bases; nucleotides outside the gene matches: 6. The CDR3 spans 15 residues. The CDR3 loop reads CASSFGTGVGSPLHF. In DNA, the CDR3 is TGTGCCAGCAGCTTCGGGACAGGGGTTGGGTCACCCCTCCACTTT.

The chain couples TRBV30 to TRBJ1-1; 9 bases map to TRBD1. Germline values: CDR1 GTSNPN, CDR2 SVGIG (reference sequence). V trimming: 3 bases; J trimming: 6 bases; junction bases outside the gene matches: 5. CDR3 size: 13 residues. The CDR3 DNA is TGTGCCTGGAGCGGGACAGGGCCTTCTGAAGCTTTCTTT. Amino acids: CAWSGTGPSEAFF.

The chain has TRBV29-1 and TRBJ2-5; perhaps D is TRBD1 or TRBD2 (6 bases each). This CDR3 region has 14 residues. The ends were cut back, 5 bases at V and 5 bases at J, with 18 bases in the middle. The V gene's germline CDR1 is SQVTM and CDR2 ANQGSEA. The CDR3 protein is CSVLIPRGRETQYF. Here the CDR3 DNA reads TGCAGCGTTCTAATCCCTCGGGGGCGGGAGACCCAGTACTTC.

This clone was seen only a few times. The chain links TRBV21-1 to TRBJ1-2; the D call TRBD1 from the table was never checked on the DNA. TRBV21-1 has pseudogene status. The length of the CDR3 is 15 residues. This chain's CDR3 is CASSKALVQGGGYTF. CDR3 DNA: TGTGCCAGCAGCAAGGCGTTGGTACAGGGTGGCGGCTACACCTTC.

This clone was observed once. V usage is TRBV6-6 and J usage is TRBJ2-3; D possibly matches TRBD1 or TRBD2 (5 bases each). Germline V gene sequence: CDR1 MNHNY, CDR2 SVGAGI (reference sequence). The CDR3 has 15 amino acids. V was trimmed by 2 bases and J by 2 bases, leaving 11 bases between them. The CDR3 bases are TGTGCCAGCAGTTACCTAGAGGGGATCACAGATACGCAGTATTTT. Its translation is CASSYLEGITDTQYF.